Sequencing of this TCR beta chain was carried out in a study of shared clonotypes between healthy human individuals. Study-wide results and limits: Clonotypes not shared had lower generation probabilities than those common to all four donors.

The length of the CDR3 is 12 residues. Trimming shortened V by 3 bases and J by 3 bases, and 6 bases separated the two germline ends. Germline CDR1 and CDR2: SEHNR and FQNEAQ (reference sequence). Healthy HIV-negative adults with no recent acute infections or vaccinations were recruited as donors. Details on this clone: Antigen: not known.

Clones were sequenced by immunoSEQ multiplex PCR, and TCRdb holds only the in-frame ones, with some missing. The table shows a few hundred thousand clones, with over 70% occurring only once. The sequenced sample was memory CD4+ T cells sorted from blood. The subset was: CD45RA-negative fraction. The TCR comes from a man younger than 40 in good health. The chain combines TRBV7-9 with TRBJ2-7, with unresolved D. The CDR3 bases are TGTGCCAGCAGCTTCCCCCTCTACGAGCAGTACTTC. Translation: CASSFPLYEQYF. Based on the CDR3 plus reference TRBV7-9 and TRBJ2-7, the full variable domain is DTGVSQNPRHKITKRGQNVTFRCDPISEHNRLYWYRQTLGQGPEFLTYFQNEAQLEKSRLLSDRFSAERPKGSFSTLEIQRTEQGDSAMYLCASSFPLYEQYFGPGTRLTVT.